The clone carrying this TCR beta chain occurred many times. What it binds is not known. This record comes from a study of early T cells in non-severe SARS-CoV-2 infection. For the study at large: Bulk RNA taken from unsorted whole blood was sequenced, leaving chains unpaired. Study outcomes and limitations: The study's VDJdb matching favored anti-spike CD8 responses and missed private and CD4 specificities.

The CDR3 runs 14 residues. Trimming removed 2 bases at V and 5 bases at J, with 11 bases between. Germline V gives CDR1 MNHEY, CDR2 SVGAGI. cDNA molecules, individually, were tagged with unique molecular identifiers. Each CDR3 protein gets one entry after TCRdb re-called the 5' RACE reads with MiXCR. The sample lists about 76,000 distinct CDR3 sequences, approximately 11% occurring once. The specimen sequenced was whole blood. The sequence was collected from an adult who was a healthcare worker with PCR-confirmed SARS-CoV-2 infection or an uninfected control (not recorded which). The chain recombines TRBV6-5 with TRBJ2-3, with D possibly called TRBD1 or TRBD2 (5 bases each). The CDR3 DNA reads as TGTGCCAGCAGTTACGGGACCGCCGGAGATACGCAGTATTTT. Its protein product is CASSYGTAGDTQYF.